These 2 T cell receptor beta chains share one sample of origin, sequenced in a study of OX40 agonist ivuxolimab in advanced cancers. This table comes from immunoSEQ multiplex PCR, and its TCRdb copy is limited to in-frame clones, with some not included. The table includes about 73,000 clones, 65% to 90% detected once. The specimen comprised CD4+ or CD8+ T cells sorted from blood, sampled in a trial of the OX40 agonist ivuxolimab. These receptors all stem from an adult with an advanced solid tumor such as melanoma, head and neck, liver or kidney cancer.

This chain links TRBV18 with TRBJ2-6; no firm D call. Germline assignment: CDR1 KGHSH and CDR2 LQKENI. The CDR3 spans 17 residues. Trimming took 2 bases from V and 0 from J, leaving 11 bases between them. CDR3 sequence reads: CASSPISLSSGANVLTF. In nucleotides, the CDR3 is TGTGCCAGCTCACCAATATCCCTAAGCTCTGGGGCCAACGTCCTGACTTTC. Full variable domain (rest looked up from reference TRBV18 and TRBJ2-6): NAGVMQNPRHLVRRRGQEARLRCSPMKGHSHVYWYRQLPEEGLKFMVYLQKENIIDESGMPKERFSAEFPKEGPSILRIQQVVRGDSAAYFCASSPISLSSGANVLTFGAGSRLTVL.

J is TRBJ1-5 and V is TRBV5-5, with 9 positions matching TRBD1. CDR1 and CDR2 (germline): SGHKS, YYEKEE (reference sequence). Germline trimming cut 3 bases from V and 0 bases from J; bases unmatched to any gene: 1. CDR3 length: 15 amino acids. Here the CDR3 DNA reads TGTGCCAGCAGCTGGACAGGGGATAGCAATCAGCCCCAGCATTTT. The encoded protein is CASSWTGDSNQPQHF.